This is a list of T cell receptor beta chains from one sample in a study of blood T cell repertoires in COVID-19. Sequenced by immunoSEQ multiplex PCR; TCRdb stores in-frame clones only, minus some. The sample yields 220,000 or so clones, about 94% seen once. Sample: peripheral blood. These receptors all stem from a man aged 55 to 70 with COVID-19, enrolled during active disease. CDR3s include the opening cysteine and the closing phenylalanine or tryptophan. D genes are given only for firm matches. Some rows have no size entry. The others give once, few or many, or a class for an expanded clone.

abundance,len,j_gene,d_gene,v_gene,CDR3nt,CDR3aa
.,14,TRBJ1-6,.,TRBV6-4,TGTGCCAGCGGAGGACGCTCCTATAATTCACCCCTCCACTTT,CASGGRSYNSPLHF
.,14,TRBJ2-1,TRBD2,TRBV2,TGTGCCAGCATACTAGCGGGGGGGCTAAGTGAGCAGTTCTTC,CASILAGGLSEQFF
.,14,TRBJ1-2,TRBD1,TRBV6-5,TGTGCCAGCAGTCCGGACAGGGGAGGCTATGGCTACACCTTC,CASSPDRGGYGYTF
.,16,TRBJ2-3,.,TRBV6-4,TGTGCCAGCAGTCCACCCGGGACTCCGGGCACAGATACGCAGTATTTT,CASSPPGTPGTDTQYF
few,13,TRBJ2-7,TRBD1,TRBV2,TGTGCCAGCACTGGGACAGCATCGGTCGAGCAGTACTTC,CASTGTASVEQYF
.,12,TRBJ1-2,.,TRBV7-9,TGTGCCAGCAGCTTAGGCGAGAGGGGCTACACCTTC,CASSLGERGYTF
.,14,TRBJ1-5,TRBD1,TRBV3-1/TRBV3-2,TGTGCCAGCAGCCGAGGACAGGGGAATCAGCCCCAGCATTTT,CASSRGQGNQPQHF
.,14,TRBJ1-4,.,TRBV4-2,TGTGCCAGCAGCCAAGAGCGGGCAGCGGGGGGCTGGACTTTT,CASSQERAAGGWTF
.,15,TRBJ1-1,.,TRBV18,TGTGCCAGCTCAGCAGCCCAAACAGGGAACACTGAAGCTTTCTTT,CASSAAQTGNTEAFF
.,14,TRBJ1-2,TRBD1,TRBV20-1,TGCAGTGCTAGTTCAGGGGGACCTAACTATGGCTACACCTTC,CSASSGGPNYGYTF
.,15,TRBJ1-2,.,TRBV19,TGTGCCAGTAGTCCCCGGGGGGGCGAACTCTATGGCTACACCTTC,CASSPRGGELYGYTF
.,17,TRBJ1-3,.,TRBV5-6,TGTGCCAGCAGCCGGGACTCAGAAAGATACTCTGGAAACACCATATATTTT,CASSRDSERYSGNTIYF
.,17,TRBJ2-2,.,TRBV7-5,TGTGCCAGAAGCCCTCTCCCCGGGGGGGTCCACACCGGGGAGCTGTTTTTT,CARSPLPGGVHTGELFF
.,14,TRBJ2-1,.,TRBV19,TGTGCCAGTAGTCCCCGACGGGGGTACAATGAGCAGTTCTTC,CASSPRRGYNEQFF
once,16,TRBJ1-4,TRBD1,TRBV4-1,TGCGCCAGCAGCCAGACACAGGGGTCCGCGAATGAAAAACTGTTTTTT,CASSQTQGSANEKLFF